These T cell receptor beta chains were read from a single sample in a study of CD8 T cells in ankylosing spondylitis. TCRdb re-analysed the 5' RACE reads in MiXCR, keeping a single row per CDR3 protein. The profile shows a few hundred thousand distinct CDR3 sequences, under 12% of them singletons. Sequenced sample: blood, either unsorted or a sorted T cell fraction (not recorded which). The receptors come from a male donor with ankylosing spondylitis or in good health (not recorded which). Both conserved end residues are part of each CDR3. D genes are given only for firm matches. Clone size is not always given. Where it is, it says once, few, many or a class for expanded clones.

size: many; V: TRBV19; length: 14; D: NA; J: TRBJ2-3; DNA: TGTGCCAGTAGTTCCTTCGGGGGTGTTGATACGCAGTATTTT; CDR3: CASSSFGGVDTQYF
size: many; V: TRBV10-3; length: 16; D: TRBD1; J: TRBJ2-1; DNA: TGTGCCATCAGCAAGGAGGGGGACAGGGGGATAGATGAGCAGTTCTTC; CDR3: CAISKEGDRGIDEQFF
size: many; V: TRBV30; length: 17; D: TRBD1; J: TRBJ2-2; DNA: TGTGCCTGGAGATACAGGGGATTAGCAGCGAACACCGGGGAGCTGTTTTTT; CDR3: CAWRYRGLAANTGELFF
size: many; V: TRBV5-1; length: 12; D: NA; J: TRBJ1-2; DNA: TGCGCCAGCAGCTTGGGGATTTATGGCTACACCTTC; CDR3: CASSLGIYGYTF
size: many; V: TRBV13; length: 14; D: NA; J: TRBJ2-7; DNA: TGTGCCAGCAGCTTAGAAGGGGACTCCTACGAGCAGTACTTC; CDR3: CASSLEGDSYEQYF
size: many; V: TRBV27; length: 14; D: NA; J: TRBJ2-1; DNA: TGTGCCAGCAGTTTTGGGGTCTCCTACAATGAGCAGTTCTTC; CDR3: CASSFGVSYNEQFF
size: NA; V: TRBV7-3; length: 14; D: NA; J: TRBJ2-2; DNA: TGTGCCAGCAAAAAGGACAGAACCACCGGGGAGCTGTTTTTT; CDR3: CASKKDRTTGELFF
size: many; V: TRBV6-1; length: 17; D: NA; J: TRBJ2-1; DNA: TGTGCCAGCAGCCCCGACAAAAACAGTCCCCCCTCACAAGAGCAGTTCTTC; CDR3: CASSPDKNSPPSQEQFF
size: many; V: TRBV3-1; length: 13; D: NA; J: TRBJ1-6; DNA: TGTGCCAGCAGCCAAGCCTGGAATTCACCCCTCCACTTT; CDR3: CASSQAWNSPLHF
size: many; V: TRBV20-1; length: 14; D: NA; J: TRBJ1-4; DNA: TGCAGTGCTCTGCGCGACAGCCATAATGAAAAACTGTTTTTT; CDR3: CSALRDSHNEKLFF
size: many; V: TRBV5-8; length: 13; D: NA; J: TRBJ2-3; DNA: TGTGCCAGCAGCCCGGTGGGGTCCGATACGCAGTATTTT; CDR3: CASSPVGSDTQYF
size: NA; V: TRBV12-3/TRBV12-4; length: 16; D: TRBD1; J: TRBJ2-7; DNA: TGTGCCAGCAGTTTCGAAGGGGGGACAGGGACCTACGAGCAGTACTTC; CDR3: CASSFEGGTGTYEQYF
size: NA; V: TRBV12-3/TRBV12-4; length: 19; D: TRBD1; J: TRBJ2-3; DNA: TGTGCCAGCAGTTTAACGTCGCTGCCCGGGACAGGTGAGACAGATACGCAGTATTTT; CDR3: CASSLTSLPGTGETDTQYF
size: few; V: TRBV7-2; length: 13; D: TRBD1; J: TRBJ1-1; DNA: TGTGCCATCCTACCCAGGGGGGACGGTGAAGCTTTCTTT; CDR3: CAILPRGDGEAFF
size: many; V: TRBV20-1; length: 15; D: TRBD1; J: TRBJ1-6; DNA: TGCAGTGCTAGAGATGACGACAGGGGGTATTCACCCCTCCACTTT; CDR3: CSARDDDRGYSPLHF
size: many; V: TRBV12-3/TRBV12-4; length: 13; D: TRBD1; J: TRBJ2-7; DNA: TGTGCCAGCAGACTGACAGGGATCGGCGAGCAGTACTTC; CDR3: CASRLTGIGEQYF
size: many; V: TRBV15; length: 16; D: TRBD2; J: TRBJ2-5; DNA: TGTGCCACCAGCAGAGGGACTAGCGGGGAGGGAGAGACCCAGTACTTC; CDR3: CATSRGTSGEGETQYF
size: many; V: TRBV5-8; length: 17; D: TRBD1; J: TRBJ1-5; DNA: TGTGCCAGCAGCTTGGCCCTAGACAGGGGGGGAAATCAGCCCCAGCATTTT; CDR3: CASSLALDRGGNQPQHF
size: many; V: TRBV20-1; length: 11; D: TRBD2; J: TRBJ2-5; DNA: TGCAGCGGGGGGGCGGGTCTGACCCAGTACTTC; CDR3: CSGGAGLTQYF
size: few; V: TRBV20-1; length: 15; D: TRBD2; J: TRBJ2-7; DNA: TGCAGTGCTAGAGGAGCGGGGAATTTGCCCTACGAGCAGTACTTC; CDR3: CSARGAGNLPYEQYF
size: many; V: TRBV20-1; length: 14; D: NA; J: TRBJ2-7; DNA: TGCAGTGCTAAAACGCCGACGGTTACCTACGAGCAGTACTTC; CDR3: CSAKTPTVTYEQYF
size: many; V: TRBV7-9; length: 14; D: NA; J: TRBJ1-1; DNA: TGTGCCAGCAGCACGAGTAACCGGAACACTGAAGCTTTCTTT; CDR3: CASSTSNRNTEAFF
size: many; V: TRBV5-1; length: 13; D: NA; J: TRBJ2-3; DNA: TGCGCCAGCAGCCCCACAAGCACAGATACGCAGTATTTT; CDR3: CASSPTSTDTQYF
size: NA; V: TRBV12-3/TRBV12-4; length: 15; D: TRBD1; J: TRBJ2-2; DNA: TGTGCCAGCAATGTGGACAGGGATGGGGCCGAGGGGCTGTTTTTT; CDR3: CASNVDRDGAEGLFF
size: many; V: TRBV28; length: 13; D: NA; J: TRBJ2-5; DNA: TGTGCCAGCAGTGGGGCCCTCCAAGAGACCCAGTACTTC; CDR3: CASSGALQETQYF
size: few; V: TRBV20-1; length: 15; D: TRBD1; J: TRBJ2-5; DNA: TGCAGTGCTAGAGCTAGTACAGGGGGCTTCGAGACCCAGTACTTC; CDR3: CSARASTGGFETQYF
size: NA; V: TRBV5-6; length: 16; D: NA; J: TRBJ2-5; DNA: TGTGCCAGCAGCTTGGCCGGGACGGAACACCAAGAGACCCAGTACTTC; CDR3: CASSLAGTEHQETQYF
size: many; V: TRBV25-1; length: 16; D: TRBD2; J: TRBJ2-7; DNA: TGTGCCAGCAGTGAATCGGGGGGTCTTGGTCCCTACGAGCAGTACTTC; CDR3: CASSESGGLGPYEQYF
size: many; V: TRBV5-1; length: 15; D: NA; J: TRBJ2-3; DNA: TGCGCCAGCAGCCCAGACACAATTAGCACAGATACGCAGTATTTT; CDR3: CASSPDTISTDTQYF
size: few; V: TRBV20-1; length: 16; D: NA; J: TRBJ1-5; DNA: TGCAGTGCTGCCACTTCCTTTGGCTTGAGCAATCAGCCCCAGCATTTT; CDR3: CSAATSFGLSNQPQHF
size: few; V: TRBV29-1; length: 13; D: NA; J: TRBJ1-5; DNA: TGCAGCGTATCTGAAGGTAGCAATCAGCCCCAGCATTTT; CDR3: CSVSEGSNQPQHF
size: many; V: TRBV12-3/TRBV12-4; length: 12; D: NA; J: TRBJ2-5; DNA: TGCGCCAGCAGCCTTCGAGGGGAGACCCAGTACTTC; CDR3: CASSLRGETQYF
size: many; V: TRBV12-3/TRBV12-4; length: 16; D: NA; J: TRBJ1-5; DNA: TGTGCCAGCAGTTTAGGTCCAGGGACTGGCAATCAGCCCCAGCATTTT; CDR3: CASSLGPGTGNQPQHF
size: NA; V: TRBV29-1; length: 14; D: TRBD1; J: TRBJ2-3; DNA: TGCAGCGCTGAATTGACAGGGGGTACAGATACGCAGTATTTT; CDR3: CSAELTGGTDTQYF
size: NA; V: TRBV7-6; length: 17; D: NA; J: TRBJ2-3; DNA: TGTGCCAGCAGCTTACCCTCAGGGCCCGTTGGCACAGATACGCAGTATTTT; CDR3: CASSLPSGPVGTDTQYF
size: many; V: TRBV5-5; length: 14; D: NA; J: TRBJ1-5; DNA: TGTGCCAGCAGCTTGGAGGTTCAGGGGCAGCCCCAGCATTTT; CDR3: CASSLEVQGQPQHF
size: many; V: TRBV30; length: 12; D: NA; J: TRBJ1-2; DNA: TGTGCCTGGAGTGCCGACAACTATGGCTACACCTTC; CDR3: CAWSADNYGYTF
size: many; V: TRBV19; length: 15; D: NA; J: TRBJ2-7; DNA: TGTGCCAGCAGTCGGGTCGCGGACCCTCGCTACGAGCAGTACTTC; CDR3: CASSRVADPRYEQYF
size: many; V: TRBV20-1; length: 15; D: NA; J: TRBJ1-4; DNA: TGCAGTGCGGTCGTTCCCGCCCCGGAGGGTGAAAAACTGTTTTTT; CDR3: CSAVVPAPEGEKLFF
size: many; V: TRBV24-1; length: 14; D: TRBD1; J: TRBJ1-2; DNA: TGTGCCACCAGTGAGGGGGACAGGGCGAGAGGCTACACCTTC; CDR3: CATSEGDRARGYTF
size: few; V: TRBV27; length: 15; D: TRBD2; J: TRBJ2-5; DNA: TGTGCCAGCAGTTTATCACTAGCGGGGGTTGAGACCCAGTACTTC; CDR3: CASSLSLAGVETQYF
size: few; V: TRBV4-2; length: 13; D: NA; J: TRBJ2-1; DNA: TGTGCCAGCAGCCAAGGTCTCAACAATGAGCAGTTCTTC; CDR3: CASSQGLNNEQFF
size: NA; V: TRBV7-9; length: 14; D: TRBD1; J: TRBJ1-2; DNA: TGTGCCAGCAGCCTTACACAGGGGCTTGGAGGCTACACCTTC; CDR3: CASSLTQGLGGYTF
size: many; V: TRBV6-5; length: 12; D: NA; J: TRBJ2-5; DNA: TGTGCCAGCAGCAACACATATGAGACCCAGTACTTC; CDR3: CASSNTYETQYF
size: many; V: TRBV29-1; length: 13; D: NA; J: TRBJ1-1; DNA: TGCAGCGTACAGAGGGAACAGAACACTGAAGCTTTCTTT; CDR3: CSVQREQNTEAFF
size: NA; V: TRBV9; length: 15; D: NA; J: TRBJ2-2; DNA: TGTGCCAGCAGGAGGGGGGGGCTGAGCACCGGGGAGCTGTTTTTT; CDR3: CASRRGGLSTGELFF
size: NA; V: TRBV3-1; length: 18; D: NA; J: TRBJ2-5; DNA: TGTGCCACCACCCAAGATGAGATCTCGGGACGGAGGACAGAGACCCAGTACTTC; CDR3: CATTQDEISGRRTETQYF
size: many; V: TRBV4-2; length: 22; D: TRBD2; J: TRBJ2-1; DNA: TGTGCCAGCAGCCCAGACTTCCTCGGGACTAGCGGGGGCTATAGCTCCTACAATGAGCAGTTCTTC; CDR3: CASSPDFLGTSGGYSSYNEQFF
size: many; V: TRBV5-6; length: 18; D: TRBD1; J: TRBJ1-5; DNA: TGTGCCAGCAGCTTGCTGGCAGGGGGCTCACCGAGCAATCAGCCCCAGCATTTT; CDR3: CASSLLAGGSPSNQPQHF
size: many; V: TRBV5-1; length: 17; D: TRBD1; J: TRBJ2-5; DNA: TGCGCCAGCAGGACAGGGGGCAATTCTGGGATCCAAGAGACCCAGTACTTC; CDR3: CASRTGGNSGIQETQYF
size: NA; V: TRBV12-3/TRBV12-4; length: 14; D: NA; J: TRBJ2-2; DNA: TGTGCCAGCAGTTTATTACAAAACCCCGGGGAGCTGTTTTTT; CDR3: CASSLLQNPGELFF
size: many; V: TRBV7-6; length: 15; D: NA; J: TRBJ2-3; DNA: TGTGCCAGCCGCTCAACAGGGAGTTCCACAGATACGCAGTATTTT; CDR3: CASRSTGSSTDTQYF
size: many; V: TRBV7-7; length: 15; D: NA; J: TRBJ2-1; DNA: TGTGCTAGCAGCTTCTCTGTGGATTTCCACAATGAGCAGTTCTTC; CDR3: CASSFSVDFHNEQFF